Each of the 12 T cell receptor beta chains below was sequenced from the same sample in a study of blood T cell repertoires in COVID-19. Only in-frame clones appear in the TCRdb table, and some are missing; sequencing was by immunoSEQ multiplex PCR. This sample has just under 300,000 clones, with more than 85% found just once. The sequencing sample was made of peripheral blood. The receptor set was obtained from a man between 65 and 85 years old with acute or convalescent COVID-19.

V and J are TRBV5-4 and TRBJ1-2, with 10 bases that match TRBD1. Trimming cost V 4 bases and J 4 bases; bases outside gene matches: 4. In germline, CDR1 is SGHNT, CDR2 YYREEE (reference sequence). The CDR3 loop spans 14 amino acids. CDR3 protein: CASSLGQGVYGYTF. Written as DNA, the CDR3 is TGTGCCAGCAGCCTTGGACAGGGGGTCTATGGCTACACCTTC. The full variable domain, completed using reference TRBV5-4 and TRBJ1-2, is ETGVTQSPTHLIKTRGQQVTLRCSSQSGHNTVSWYQQALGQGPQFIFQYYREEENGRGNFPPRFSGLQFPNYSSELNVNALELDDSALYLCASSLGQGVYGYTFGSGTRLTVV.

The J gene is TRBJ1-2, the V gene TRBV19; TRBD1 aligns across 7 bases. There are 14 residues in the CDR3. Trimming removed 7 bases from V and 5 bases from J; junction bases left unmatched: 10. Per germline, CDR1 LNHDA and CDR2 SQIVND (reference sequence). The CDR3 DNA follows: TGTGCCAGTACTAACCCGGGACAGACTTATGGCTACACCTTC. Its protein product is CASTNPGQTYGYTF.

J is TRBJ1-2 and V is TRBV5-1; a possible D gene is TRBD1 (6 bases). Germline CDR1 reads SGHRS; CDR2 reads YFSETQ. The CDR3 consists of 14 residues. Trimming left V 2 bases short and J 4 bases short, with 12 bases between. The CDR3 coding sequence is TGCGCCAGCAGCTTTGGACAGCCTTCCTATGGCTACACCTTC. Encoded protein: CASSFGQPSYGYTF.

The V gene is TRBV6-1, the J gene TRBJ1-2; D may be TRBD1 (6 bases). The CDR3 covers 14 residues. Trimming pared 2 bases from V and 4 bases from J, leaving 11 bases between. Per germline, CDR1 MNHNS and CDR2 SASEGT. In DNA form, the CDR3 reads TGTGCCAGCAGTGAAAATCAGGGGATCTATGGCTACACCTTC. This gives the protein CASSENQGIYGYTF.

V and J are TRBV12-3 or TRBV12-4 and TRBJ1-2; no definite D call. The length of the CDR3 is 13 residues. Trimming cost V 3 bases and J 8 bases, with 13 bases left between them. The CDR3, as DNA: TGTGCCAGCAGTTTCCACTCCGGAGAAGGCTACACCTTC. Translation gives CASSFHSGEGYTF.

This clone was counted between two and nine times. The chain has TRBV27 and TRBJ2-3; no definite D call. CDR3 size: 14 residues. CDR1 is MNHEY and CDR2 is SMNVEV in the germline V gene (reference sequence). Trimming pared 4 bases from V and 0 bases from J, leaving 8 bases between. The CDR3 DNA reads as TGTGCCAGCAGTTCGAGAACTAGCACAGATACGCAGTATTTT. Amino acids: CASSSRTSTDTQYF.

V and J are TRBV6-5 and TRBJ2-2, with D perhaps TRBD1 (6 bases). Germline CDR1 and CDR2: MNHEY and SVGAGI. This CDR3 comprises 15 residues. V lost 6 bases, J lost 6 bases, and 17 bases lay in between. The CDR3 DNA reads TGTGCCAGCAGCCAAAGCACAGGGAGACCCGGGGAGCTGTTTTTT. Translating it yields CASSQSTGRPGELFF.

The chain couples TRBV6-2 or TRBV6-3 to TRBJ1-1; 7 nucleotides match TRBD1. CDR1 MNHEY and CDR2 SVGEGT come from the germline V gene. Germline trimming cut 5 bases from V and 4 bases from J; bases unmatched to any gene: 7. CDR3 length equals 14 residues. In DNA form, the CDR3 reads TGTGCCAGCAGTCCGACAGGGTGGGGCACTGAAGCTTTCTTT. Its translation is CASSPTGWGTEAFF.

The chain recombines TRBV28 with TRBJ1-2; tentatively, D is TRBD1 (6 bases). Trimming removed 5 bases from V and 4 bases from J, with 14 bases in between. The germline V gene encodes CDR1 MDHEN and CDR2 SYDVKM. The CDR3 length is 14 residues. CDR3 sequence reads: CASSRPGQAYGYTF. In DNA form, the CDR3 reads TGTGCCAGCAGTCGCCCGGGACAAGCCTATGGCTACACCTTC.

The V call is TRBV19, the J call TRBJ2-2; 10 nucleotides align to TRBD2. Germline V gene sequence: CDR1 LNHDA, CDR2 SQIVND (reference sequence). The trim removed 3 bases at V and 6 bases at J, leaving 4 bases unmatched. This CDR3 comprises 15 residues. CDR3 region: CASSMIAGGPGELFF. The DNA of the CDR3 is TGTGCCAGTAGTATGATAGCGGGGGGCCCCGGGGAGCTGTTTTTT.

This chain joins TRBV2 and TRBJ2-1, with 9 nucleotides matching TRBD2. The CDR3 contains 14 residues. The V gene's germline CDR1 is SNHLY and CDR2 FYNNEI. J gave up 8 bases and V 4 bases, and 6 bases lay outside the gene matches. Here the CDR3 reads CASSVSSGSYEQFF. The CDR3 DNA follows: TGTGCCAGCAGTGTGAGTAGCGGGAGCTATGAGCAGTTCTTC.

This clone was counted between two and nine times. The chain recombines TRBV9 with TRBJ2-3, with D perhaps TRBD1 (5 bases). V was trimmed by 2 bases and J by 0 bases, leaving 7 bases between them. Germline CDR1 and CDR2: SGDLS and YYNGEE. The CDR3 consists of 14 residues. CDR3 in amino acids: CASSVTGSTDTQYF. The CDR3 coding sequence is TGTGCCAGCAGCGTTACAGGTAGCACAGATACGCAGTATTTT.